These 18 T cell receptor beta chains originate from one sample sequenced in a study of blood T cell repertoires in COVID-19. Profiled with immunoSEQ multiplex PCR; TCRdb holds only in-frame clones, not every one. The table has about 73,000 clones, 65% to 90% seen once. Specimen: peripheral blood. These receptors were collected from a woman aged 55-69 years with acute or convalescent COVID-19.

V gene TRBV5-1 combines with J gene TRBJ1-2; TRBD1 might be the D (6 bases). This CDR3 spans 13 amino acids. Trimming cost V 5 bases and J 2 bases, with 10 bases left between them. The germline V gene encodes CDR1 SGHRS and CDR2 YFSETQ. CDR3 DNA: TGCGCCAGCAGGCCGACAGGAAACTATGGCTACACCTTC. Translation gives CASRPTGNYGYTF.

This chain uses TRBV21-1 with TRBJ2-3; the DNA was not used to check the table's D call, TRBD1. TRBV21-1 constitutes a pseudogene. This CDR3 spans 18 amino acids. The CDR3 sequence is CASTFTGTGNGVADTQYF. The CDR3 DNA reads as TGTGCCAGCACCTTTACCGGGACAGGGAACGGAGTAGCAGATACGCAGTATTTT.

The V and J genes are TRBV29-1 and TRBJ1-2; possibly TRBD1 for D (6 bases). Germline-derived CDR1 and CDR2 are SQVTM and ANQGSEA. The V and J ends lost 3 bases and 2 bases respectively, with 10 bases between them. CDR3 length equals 13 residues. CDR3 nucleotides: TGCAGCGTTGAGGGAGGGGGGAACTATGGCTACACCTTC. Translation gives CSVEGGGNYGYTF.

This chain joins TRBV27 and TRBJ2-3; D not certain. V was clipped by 6 bases and J by 0 bases, with 13 bases between them. Germline V gene lookup returns CDR1 MNHEY and CDR2 SMNVEV (reference sequence). The CDR3 consists of 15 residues. CDR3 sequence: CASRPTVFSTDTQYF. In nucleotides, the CDR3 is TGTGCCAGCAGACCTACAGTCTTCAGCACAGATACGCAGTATTTT.

This sequence joins TRBV6-1 and TRBJ1-2; tentatively, D is TRBD1 (6 bases). Trimming took off 1 base at V and 4 bases at J, with 13 bases between the two ends. Germline loops: CDR1 MNHNS, CDR2 SASEGT. The CDR3 sequence is 15 residues long. The CDR3 protein is CASSEGGAGVYGYTF. CDR3 sequence (DNA): TGTGCCAGCAGTGAAGGAGGGGCAGGGGTCTATGGCTACACCTTC.

V usage is TRBV2 and J usage is TRBJ1-3, with D tentatively TRBD1 (6 bases). Trimming pared 5 bases from V and 2 bases from J, leaving 16 bases between. Germline V lookup: CDR1 SNHLY, CDR2 FYNNEI. This CDR3 contains 16 residues. The CDR3 reads CASSLTSRGTGNTIYF. CDR3 bases: TGTGCCAGCAGTTTAACGAGCAGGGGTACTGGAAACACCATATATTTT. Together with reference TRBV2 and TRBJ1-3, the CDR3 gives the full variable domain: EPEVTQTPSHQVTQMGQEVILRCVPISNHLYFYWYRQILGQKVEFLVSFYNNEISEKSEIFDDQFSVERPDGSNFTLKIRSTKLEDSAMYFCASSLTSRGTGNTIYFGEGSWLTVV.

In DNA form, the CDR3 reads TGTGCCAGCATGTCCAGGACTAGCGTCTACAATGAGCAGTTCTTC. This translates into CASMSRTSVYNEQFF. This sequence joins TRBV2 and TRBJ2-1, with 9 bases matching TRBD2. J gave up 3 bases and V 7 bases, and 7 bases lay outside the gene matches. CDR3 length equals 15 residues. Germline CDR1 SNHLY, CDR2 FYNNEI.

The chain has TRBV2 and TRBJ1-2; D not resolved. CDR1 and CDR2 (germline): SNHLY, FYNNEI. The CDR3 has 14 residues. V lost 4 bases and J 2 bases, leaving 11 bases between the germline ends. CDR3 in amino acids: CASSVQEFNYGYTF. CDR3 DNA: TGTGCCAGCAGTGTTCAGGAATTCAACTATGGCTACACCTTC. Based on the CDR3 plus reference TRBV2 and TRBJ1-2, the full variable domain is EPEVTQTPSHQVTQMGQEVILRCVPISNHLYFYWYRQILGQKVEFLVSFYNNEISEKSEIFDDQFSVERPDGSNFTLKIRSTKLEDSAMYFCASSVQEFNYGYTFGSGTRLTVV.

There are a few counts of this clone. The chain employs TRBV6-1 and TRBJ1-1; 8 bases align to TRBD1. The V gene end was trimmed by 4 bases and the J gene end by 5 bases; junction bases not matched to a gene: 12. The CDR3 spans 16 residues. Germline-derived CDR1 and CDR2 are MNHNS and SASEGT. The CDR3 is CASSAITTGAQTEAFF. As DNA, the CDR3 is TGTGCCAGCAGTGCAATAACGACAGGGGCGCAGACTGAAGCTTTCTTT.

The chain joins TRBV11-2 to TRBJ1-6; maybe TRBD1 (5 bases). The CDR3 covers 15 residues. Germline-derived CDR1 and CDR2 are SGHAT and FQNNGV. V gave up 5 bases and J gave up 7 bases, with 15 bases separating them. CDR3 sequence: CASSDQGSPNSPLHF. In nucleotides, the CDR3 is TGTGCCAGCAGCGATCAGGGTTCCCCCAATTCACCCCTCCACTTT.

V is TRBV12-3 or TRBV12-4 and J is TRBJ2-1, with a tentative D call TRBD1 (5 bases). The germline V and J ends were trimmed by 1 base and 6 bases, with 7 bases remaining between them. The CDR3 is made up of 13 amino acids. The CDR3 here is CASSLGGGNEQFF. The CDR3 DNA reads TGTGCCAGCAGTTTAGGGGGCGGCAATGAGCAGTTCTTC.

This clone was detected only a few times. The chain is built from TRBV6-5 and TRBJ2-7; perhaps TRBD1 as D (6 bases). Germline assignment: CDR1 MNHEY and CDR2 SVGAGI. V lost 6 bases, J lost 0 bases, and 12 bases lay in between. This CDR3 region has 14 residues. CDR3 DNA: TGTGCCAGCAGAAAGGACAGTACCTCCTACGAGCAGTACTTC. Its protein product is CASRKDSTSYEQYF.

This chain joins TRBV27 and TRBJ1-6; no definite D call. The germline V gene encodes CDR1 MNHEY and CDR2 SMNVEV (reference sequence). The CDR3 extends over 15 amino acids. V gave up 11 bases and J gave up 7 bases, with 21 bases separating them. The CDR3: CAPPPGEGNNSPLHF. CDR3 sequence (DNA): TGTGCCCCCCCACCCGGGGAAGGAAACAATTCACCCCTCCACTTT.

V and J are TRBV10-2 and TRBJ2-7; D is undetermined. V lost 6 bases to trimming and J lost 3 bases, with 12 bases between them. Germline V lookup: CDR1 WSHSY, CDR2 SAAADI. There are 13 residues in the CDR3. Here the CDR3 reads CASSMADLYEQYF. The CDR3 DNA sequence: TGCGCCAGCAGCATGGCGGATCTCTACGAGCAGTACTTC.

This chain joins TRBV30 and TRBJ1-1; D might be TRBD1 (6 bases). From germline, CDR1 is GTSNPN and CDR2 SVGIG (reference sequence). V shed 8 bases and J shed 4 bases, with 23 bases lying between them. The CDR3 consists of 15 residues. The CDR3 protein is CAAAQGGGTGTEAFF. The CDR3 region has the DNA TGTGCCGCCGCCCAGGGAGGGGGAACGGGCACTGAAGCTTTCTTT.

The rearrangement links TRBV30 to TRBJ2-7, with TRBD1 as a possible D gene (5 bases). CDR3 length: 11 residues. V lost 4 bases and J 6 bases, leaving 10 bases between the germline ends. CDR1 GTSNPN and CDR2 SVGIG come from the germline V gene (reference sequence). The DNA of the CDR3 is TGTGCCTGGAAAGGGGCTTTCGAGCAGTACTTC. It specifies CAWKGAFEQYF.

The count of this clone is one. V is TRBV19 and J is TRBJ1-2; 9 positions agree with TRBD1. This CDR3 comprises 17 residues. Trimming at V came to 5 bases and at J to 4 bases, leaving 14 bases not matched to a gene. Germline V gene sequence: CDR1 LNHDA, CDR2 SQIVND (reference sequence). CDR3 region: CASSEGRTGVKSYGYTF. CDR3 coding DNA: TGTGCCAGTAGTGAAGGGAGGACAGGGGTAAAATCCTATGGCTACACCTTC.

This rearrangement joins TRBV13 to TRBJ1-3; D ambiguous. Germline V gene data show CDR1 as PRHDT and CDR2 as FYEKMQ (reference sequence). CDR3 length: 17 amino acids. The germline V and J ends were trimmed by 2 bases and 0 bases, with 14 bases remaining between them. The CDR3 DNA is TGTGCCAGCAGCTTACGGGCGGGCAGGCGCTCTGGAAACACCATATATTTT. Translated: CASSLRAGRRSGNTIYF.